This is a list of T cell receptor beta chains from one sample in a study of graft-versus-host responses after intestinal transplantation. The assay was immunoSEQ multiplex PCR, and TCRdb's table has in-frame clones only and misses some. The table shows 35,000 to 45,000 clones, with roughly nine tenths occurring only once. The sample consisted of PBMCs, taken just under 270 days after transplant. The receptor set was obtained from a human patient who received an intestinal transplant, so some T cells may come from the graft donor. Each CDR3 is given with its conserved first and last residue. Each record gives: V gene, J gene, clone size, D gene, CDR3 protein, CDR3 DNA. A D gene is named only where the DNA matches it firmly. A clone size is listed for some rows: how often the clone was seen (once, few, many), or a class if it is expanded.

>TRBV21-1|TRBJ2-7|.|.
CASSKVERDGPYEQYF
TGTGCCAGCAGCAAAGTAGAGCGGGACGGGCCCTACGAGCAGTACTTC
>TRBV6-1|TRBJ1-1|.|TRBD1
CASTSLTGADTEAFF
TGTGCCAGCACTTCCCTGACAGGGGCGGACACTGAAGCTTTCTTT
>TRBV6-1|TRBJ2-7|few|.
CASRRDSQTIYEQYF
TGTGCCAGCAGGAGGGACTCCCAAACTATCTACGAGCAGTACTTC
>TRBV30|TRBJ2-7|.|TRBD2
CAWSGGGSYEQYF
TGTGCCTGGAGTGGGGGCGGGAGCTACGAGCAGTACTTC
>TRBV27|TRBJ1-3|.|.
CASREDGDLGSGNTIYF
TGTGCCAGCAGGGAGGACGGGGATTTAGGCTCTGGAAACACCATATATTTT
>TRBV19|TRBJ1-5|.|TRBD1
CASRTGEYNQPQHF
TGTGCCAGTCGGACAGGAGAGTACAATCAGCCCCAGCATTTT
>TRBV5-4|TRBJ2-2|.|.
CASSLEWGAQDGELFF
TGTGCCAGCAGCTTGGAGTGGGGGGCCCAGGACGGGGAGCTGTTTTTT
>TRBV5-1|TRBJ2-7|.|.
CASSLRASTYEQYF
TGCGCCAGCAGCTTGAGAGCATCAACCTACGAGCAGTACTTC
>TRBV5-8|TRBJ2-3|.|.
CASWEPDTDTQYF
TGTGCCAGCTGGGAACCCGACACAGATACGCAGTATTTT
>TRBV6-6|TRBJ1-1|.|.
CASSYSDTNTEAFF
TGTGCCAGCAGTTACTCCGACACGAACACTGAAGCTTTCTTT
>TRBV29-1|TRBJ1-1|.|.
CSVVLSYMNTEAFF
TGCAGCGTTGTTCTGAGTTACATGAACACTGAAGCTTTCTTT
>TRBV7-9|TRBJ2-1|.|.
CASSLVSQKNNEQFF
TGTGCCAGCAGCTTAGTGTCGCAGAAAAACAATGAGCAGTTCTTC
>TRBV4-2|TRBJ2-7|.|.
CASSQDGGLVPYEQYF
TGTGCCAGCAGCCAAGATGGAGGCTTAGTCCCCTACGAGCAGTACTTC
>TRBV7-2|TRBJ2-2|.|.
CASSLYGHSTGELFF
TGTGCCAGCAGCTTGTACGGGCATTCCACCGGGGAGCTGTTTTTT
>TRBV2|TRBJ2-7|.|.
CASSEGTVIYEQYF
TGTGCCAGCAGTGAAGGGACAGTCATCTACGAGCAGTACTTC
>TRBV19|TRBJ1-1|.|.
CASTPGGGTEAFF
TGTGCCAGTACCCCCGGGGGGGGCACTGAAGCTTTCTTT
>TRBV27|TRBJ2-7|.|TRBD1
CASSYGTGNYEQYF
TGTGCCAGCAGTTATGGGACAGGAAACTACGAGCAGTACTTC
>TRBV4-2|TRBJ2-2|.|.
CASSQGGTGELFF
TGTGCCAGCAGCCAAGGTGGGACCGGGGAGCTGTTTTTT
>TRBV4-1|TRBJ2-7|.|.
CASSQVKGNEQYF
TGCGCCAGCAGCCAAGTAAAAGGAAACGAGCAGTACTTC
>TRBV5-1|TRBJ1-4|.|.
CASSLGGAGNEKLFF
TGCGCCAGCAGCTTGGGGGGCGCAGGTAATGAAAAACTGTTTTTT